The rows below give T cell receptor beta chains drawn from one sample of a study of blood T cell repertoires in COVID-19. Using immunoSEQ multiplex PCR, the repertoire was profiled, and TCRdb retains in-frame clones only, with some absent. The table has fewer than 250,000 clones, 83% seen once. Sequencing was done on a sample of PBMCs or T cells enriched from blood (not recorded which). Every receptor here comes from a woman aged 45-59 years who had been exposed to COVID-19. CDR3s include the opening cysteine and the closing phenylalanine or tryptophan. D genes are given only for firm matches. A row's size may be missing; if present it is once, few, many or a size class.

cdr3_nt: TGTGCCAGTAGTACCACTAGTTTCGGGGAGCTGTTTTTT
cdr3_aa: CASSTTSFGELFF
j_call: TRBJ2-2
v_call: TRBV19
clone_size: NA
d_call: NA
cdr3_length: 13

cdr3_nt: TGCGCCAGCAGTCGACTAGCGGGGGGGAGCTACAATGAGCAGTTCTTC
cdr3_aa: CASSRLAGGSYNEQFF
j_call: TRBJ2-1
v_call: TRBV4-1
clone_size: NA
d_call: TRBD2
cdr3_length: 16

cdr3_nt: TGTGCCACCAGCAGAGACGGGGGTCCTGGAAACACCATATATTTT
cdr3_aa: CATSRDGGPGNTIYF
j_call: TRBJ1-3
v_call: TRBV15
clone_size: NA
d_call: NA
cdr3_length: 15

cdr3_nt: TGTGCCACACAGACGGAACAGGGAACACCCCTCCACTTT
cdr3_aa: CATQTEQGTPLHF
j_call: TRBJ1-6
v_call: TRBV10-3
clone_size: NA
d_call: NA
cdr3_length: 13

cdr3_nt: TGTGCCAGCAGCTCTAGCGGGGGACCTTACAATGAGCAGTTCTTC
cdr3_aa: CASSSSGGPYNEQFF
j_call: TRBJ2-1
v_call: TRBV7-2
clone_size: NA
d_call: TRBD2
cdr3_length: 15

cdr3_nt: TGTGCCAGCAGCATCAAGGACAGTAATTCACCCCTCCACTTT
cdr3_aa: CASSIKDSNSPLHF
j_call: TRBJ1-6
v_call: TRBV3-1/TRBV3-2
clone_size: NA
d_call: NA
cdr3_length: 14

cdr3_nt: TGTGCCAGCAGCGCAAGACAGAATTCACCCCTCCACTTT
cdr3_aa: CASSARQNSPLHF
j_call: TRBJ1-6
v_call: TRBV9
clone_size: NA
d_call: NA
cdr3_length: 13

cdr3_nt: TGTGCCACCAGTGATCCCCCAGGGGCCAGCTCTGGGGCCAACGTCCTGACTTTC
cdr3_aa: CATSDPPGASSGANVLTF
j_call: TRBJ2-6
v_call: TRBV24-1
clone_size: NA
d_call: NA
cdr3_length: 18

cdr3_nt: TGTGCCAGCAGTTACGGGACAGGGGTCCACGAGCAGTACTTC
cdr3_aa: CASSYGTGVHEQYF
j_call: TRBJ2-7
v_call: TRBV6-5
clone_size: NA
d_call: TRBD1
cdr3_length: 14

cdr3_nt: TGTGCCAGTAGTACGGCAAGGGACAGGGCGAACACTGAAGCTTTCTTT
cdr3_aa: CASSTARDRANTEAFF
j_call: TRBJ1-1
v_call: TRBV19
clone_size: NA
d_call: TRBD1
cdr3_length: 16

cdr3_nt: TGTGCCAGTAGTATAAGGGCGATGGGGGGGAGCCCAGATACGCAGTATTTT
cdr3_aa: CASSIRAMGGSPDTQYF
j_call: TRBJ2-3
v_call: TRBV19
clone_size: NA
d_call: TRBD2
cdr3_length: 17

cdr3_nt: TGTGCCAGCACTTATTACAGGGCGAGGTCGGAAGCTTTCTTT
cdr3_aa: CASTYYRARSEAFF
j_call: TRBJ1-1
v_call: TRBV28
clone_size: NA
d_call: NA
cdr3_length: 14

cdr3_nt: TGTGCCAGCAGTGAAGGGACAGGGACTTCTCAAGAGACCCAGTACTTC
cdr3_aa: CASSEGTGTSQETQYF
j_call: TRBJ2-5
v_call: TRBV25-1
clone_size: NA
d_call: TRBD1
cdr3_length: 16

cdr3_nt: TGCGCCAGCAGCCCTGCTCCGGGACAGGGGTACACTGAAGCTTTCTTT
cdr3_aa: CASSPAPGQGYTEAFF
j_call: TRBJ1-1
v_call: TRBV5-1
clone_size: NA
d_call: TRBD1
cdr3_length: 16

cdr3_nt: TGTGCCAGCAGTTACTCGGGGGGCACCGGGGAGCTGTTTTTT
cdr3_aa: CASSYSGGTGELFF
j_call: TRBJ2-2
v_call: TRBV6-2/TRBV6-3
clone_size: NA
d_call: NA
cdr3_length: 14

cdr3_nt: TGTGCCAGTAGCCCCTCCGGGAGCAATCAGCCCCAGCATTTT
cdr3_aa: CASSPSGSNQPQHF
j_call: TRBJ1-5
v_call: TRBV19
clone_size: NA
d_call: NA
cdr3_length: 14

cdr3_nt: TGTGCCAGCAGTGATGGGGACTCCACAGATACGCAGTATTTT
cdr3_aa: CASSDGDSTDTQYF
j_call: TRBJ2-3
v_call: TRBV25-1
clone_size: NA
d_call: NA
cdr3_length: 14

cdr3_nt: TGTGCCAGCAGCCCAACAGGGGCAGATACGCAGTATTTT
cdr3_aa: CASSPTGADTQYF
j_call: TRBJ2-3
v_call: TRBV13
clone_size: NA
d_call: TRBD1
cdr3_length: 13

cdr3_nt: TGTGCCAGCTCACCCCTCGGAGCGGGAATGGGCACAGATACGCAGTATTTT
cdr3_aa: CASSPLGAGMGTDTQYF
j_call: TRBJ2-3
v_call: TRBV18
clone_size: NA
d_call: TRBD2
cdr3_length: 17

cdr3_nt: TGTGCCAGCAGCGGACTGACCTCCTACAATGAGCAGTTCTTC
cdr3_aa: CASSGLTSYNEQFF
j_call: TRBJ2-1
v_call: TRBV2
clone_size: NA
d_call: NA
cdr3_length: 14

cdr3_nt: TGTGCCAGTAGTCCGCAGGAGAACACTGAAGCTTTCTTT
cdr3_aa: CASSPQENTEAFF
j_call: TRBJ1-1
v_call: TRBV19
clone_size: NA
d_call: NA
cdr3_length: 13

cdr3_nt: TGTGCCAGCAGTGGCTCGTTTGGGGGGTCACAGCCCCAGCATTTT
cdr3_aa: CASSGSFGGSQPQHF
j_call: TRBJ1-5
v_call: TRBV2
clone_size: NA
d_call: NA
cdr3_length: 15

cdr3_nt: TGTGCCAGCAGCTTGGTTAGCGCCCAAGAGACCCAGTACTTC
cdr3_aa: CASSLVSAQETQYF
j_call: TRBJ2-5
v_call: TRBV5-4
clone_size: NA
d_call: NA
cdr3_length: 14

cdr3_nt: TGTGCCAGCTCACCAGGGACAGGGGCATATTCACCCCTCCACTTT
cdr3_aa: CASSPGTGAYSPLHF
j_call: TRBJ1-6
v_call: TRBV18
clone_size: few
d_call: TRBD1
cdr3_length: 15

cdr3_nt: TGCAGCGTTGGGACTAGCGATTACTACGAGCAGTACTTC
cdr3_aa: CSVGTSDYYEQYF
j_call: TRBJ2-7
v_call: TRBV29-1
clone_size: many
d_call: TRBD2
cdr3_length: 13

cdr3_nt: TGTGCCAGCAGCCTCGGGATAGCCACAGATACGCAGTATTTT
cdr3_aa: CASSLGIATDTQYF
j_call: TRBJ2-3
v_call: TRBV5-4
clone_size: NA
d_call: NA
cdr3_length: 14

cdr3_nt: TGCGCCAGCAGCTTAGAGGGACAGGGCTACACCTTC
cdr3_aa: CASSLEGQGYTF
j_call: TRBJ1-2
v_call: TRBV5-1
clone_size: NA
d_call: TRBD1
cdr3_length: 12

cdr3_nt: TGTGCCAGCAGCTCTGGACTAGCACAAGATACGCAGTATTTT
cdr3_aa: CASSSGLAQDTQYF
j_call: TRBJ2-3
v_call: TRBV7-3
clone_size: NA
d_call: TRBD2
cdr3_length: 14

cdr3_nt: TGTGCCAGCAGCCAAGATCGAGCCGGGGAAGAGACCCAGTACTTC
cdr3_aa: CASSQDRAGEETQYF
j_call: TRBJ2-5
v_call: TRBV3-1/TRBV3-2
clone_size: NA
d_call: NA
cdr3_length: 15

cdr3_nt: TGCGCCAGCAGCCAACTGTTACTTACAGATACGCAGTATTTT
cdr3_aa: CASSQLLLTDTQYF
j_call: TRBJ2-3
v_call: TRBV4-1
clone_size: NA
d_call: NA
cdr3_length: 14

cdr3_nt: TGCGCCAGTAAACAGGGGGCCACAGATACGCAGTATTTT
cdr3_aa: CASKQGATDTQYF
j_call: TRBJ2-3
v_call: TRBV10-2
clone_size: NA
d_call: TRBD1
cdr3_length: 13

cdr3_nt: TGCGCCAGCAGCTTGGCCGAGGTCAAGGCCACTGAAGCTTTCTTT
cdr3_aa: CASSLAEVKATEAFF
j_call: TRBJ1-1
v_call: TRBV5-1
clone_size: NA
d_call: NA
cdr3_length: 15

cdr3_nt: TGCGCCAGCAGTCCGGGACTCTGGGGCTACGAGCAGTACTTC
cdr3_aa: CASSPGLWGYEQYF
j_call: TRBJ2-7
v_call: TRBV10-2
clone_size: few
d_call: NA
cdr3_length: 14

cdr3_nt: TGTGCCAGCAGCCTGCGGACAGGGGCGACCGGGGAGCTGTTTTTT
cdr3_aa: CASSLRTGATGELFF
j_call: TRBJ2-2
v_call: TRBV7-9
clone_size: NA
d_call: TRBD1
cdr3_length: 15

cdr3_nt: TGTGCCAGCAGCCTCAGCAACCTCTGGGGAGGGACAGGGCGAATGGAACTGTTTTTT
cdr3_aa: CASSLSNLWGGTGRMELFF
j_call: TRBJ1-4
v_call: TRBV3-1/TRBV3-2
clone_size: NA
d_call: TRBD1
cdr3_length: 19

cdr3_nt: TGCAGCGTTGAAGATGCTACAGGGGGCGCGTATACGCAGTATTTT
cdr3_aa: CSVEDATGGAYTQYF
j_call: TRBJ2-3
v_call: TRBV29-1
clone_size: NA
d_call: TRBD1
cdr3_length: 15

cdr3_nt: TGTGCCAGCAGCTTAAGGACAGGGGCTGAAGCTTTCTTT
cdr3_aa: CASSLRTGAEAFF
j_call: TRBJ1-1
v_call: TRBV7-2
clone_size: NA
d_call: TRBD1
cdr3_length: 13

cdr3_nt: TGTGCCAGCAGCTGGACATCTGGGGGAGGTGGAGCTTTCTTT
cdr3_aa: CASSWTSGGGGAFF
j_call: TRBJ1-1
v_call: TRBV7-9
clone_size: NA
d_call: NA
cdr3_length: 14

cdr3_nt: TGTGCCAGCAGCTTAGAGCTGGCTGAAGCTTTCTTT
cdr3_aa: CASSLELAEAFF
j_call: TRBJ1-1
v_call: TRBV7-8
clone_size: NA
d_call: NA
cdr3_length: 12

cdr3_nt: TGTGCCAGCAGTCCTGGGGGGGGAGGCGGAAAGCCCCAGCATTTT
cdr3_aa: CASSPGGGGGKPQHF
j_call: TRBJ1-5
v_call: TRBV7-2
clone_size: NA
d_call: NA
cdr3_length: 15

cdr3_nt: TGTGCCACCAGCAGGTCAGGGCCTGGGGCCAACGTCCTGACTTTC
cdr3_aa: CATSRSGPGANVLTF
j_call: TRBJ2-6
v_call: TRBV15
clone_size: NA
d_call: NA
cdr3_length: 15

cdr3_nt: TGTGCCAGCAGTTTAGACACTTCCTACAATGAGCAGTTCTTC
cdr3_aa: CASSLDTSYNEQFF
j_call: TRBJ2-1
v_call: TRBV27
clone_size: NA
d_call: NA
cdr3_length: 14

cdr3_nt: TGTGCCAGCAGCTTTTCCCCTCCGGGTAACACCGGGGAGCTGTTTTTT
cdr3_aa: CASSFSPPGNTGELFF
j_call: TRBJ2-2
v_call: TRBV13
clone_size: NA
d_call: NA
cdr3_length: 16

cdr3_nt: TGTGCCAGCAGCGGGGGCCTCTACGAGCAGTACTTC
cdr3_aa: CASSGGLYEQYF
j_call: TRBJ2-7
v_call: TRBV5-6
clone_size: NA
d_call: NA
cdr3_length: 12

cdr3_nt: TGCGCCAGCAGCCAAGGTGGGACAGGGAGGTTAGAGACCCAGTACTTC
cdr3_aa: CASSQGGTGRLETQYF
j_call: TRBJ2-5
v_call: TRBV4-1
clone_size: NA
d_call: TRBD1
cdr3_length: 16

cdr3_nt: TGTGCCAGCAGCTTAACGCTAACGGACAGGGGGGCCCGTAACACTGAAGCTTTCTTT
cdr3_aa: CASSLTLTDRGARNTEAFF
j_call: TRBJ1-1
v_call: TRBV7-9
clone_size: NA
d_call: TRBD1
cdr3_length: 19

cdr3_nt: TGTGCCAGCAGCGCCGGACAGGGAGGAAAGCAGTACTTC
cdr3_aa: CASSAGQGGKQYF
j_call: TRBJ2-7
v_call: TRBV7-9
clone_size: once
d_call: TRBD1
cdr3_length: 13

cdr3_nt: TGTGCCAGCAGTTTCGACCCGAGGGATACGCAGTATTTT
cdr3_aa: CASSFDPRDTQYF
j_call: TRBJ2-3
v_call: TRBV2
clone_size: many
d_call: NA
cdr3_length: 13